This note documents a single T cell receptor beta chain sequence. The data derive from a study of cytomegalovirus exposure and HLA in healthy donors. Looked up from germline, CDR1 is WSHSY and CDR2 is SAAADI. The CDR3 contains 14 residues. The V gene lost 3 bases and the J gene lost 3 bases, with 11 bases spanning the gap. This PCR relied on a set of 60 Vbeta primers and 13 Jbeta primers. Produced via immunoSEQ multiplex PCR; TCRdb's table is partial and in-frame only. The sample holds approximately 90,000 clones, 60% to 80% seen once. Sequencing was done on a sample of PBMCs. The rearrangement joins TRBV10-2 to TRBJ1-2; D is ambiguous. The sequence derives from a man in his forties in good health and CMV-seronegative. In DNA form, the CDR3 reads TGCGCCAGCAGTGACGGCGTCGGGGACTATGGCTACACCTTC. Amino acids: CASSDGVGDYGYTF.